A selection of T cell receptor beta chains follows, all from one sample in a study of blood T cell repertoires in COVID-19. Assay used: immunoSEQ multiplex PCR; TCRdb lists only in-frame clones, some missing. The sample includes around 230,000 clones, approximately 89% of them seen just once. The material sequenced was PBMCs or T cells enriched from blood (not recorded which). The receptor set was obtained from a woman aged 35 to 49 with acute COVID-19. CDR3s include the opening cysteine and the closing phenylalanine or tryptophan. D genes are given only for firm matches. Rows may omit the clone size; those that give it use once, few, many or a size class.

d_gene	v_gene	abundance	j_gene	CDR3nt	CDR3aa
.	TRBV30	once	TRBJ2-7	TGTGCCTGGAGTACTGGGCCGGCATTAAGCGAGCAGTACTTC	CAWSTGPALSEQYF
.	TRBV4-3	.	TRBJ1-2	TGCGCCAGCAGCCATTATACCGACGGGATCTATGGCTACACCTTC	CASSHYTDGIYGYTF
TRBD1	TRBV15	.	TRBJ2-2	TGTGCCACCAGCAGAGGCGGACAGGGCGGGACCGGGGAGCTGTTTTTT	CATSRGGQGGTGELFF
TRBD2	TRBV18	.	TRBJ2-7	TGTGCCAGCTCAGCCACCGGGGGGGTCTACGAGCAGTACTTC	CASSATGGVYEQYF
TRBD2	TRBV19	.	TRBJ2-1	TGTGCCAGTAGTATCCCGCTAGCGGGAGGTAGTGAGCAGTTCTTC	CASSIPLAGGSEQFF
TRBD1	TRBV24-1	.	TRBJ1-2	TGTGCCACCAGTGATTCGATAGGGGGCCGGGGCTACACCTTC	CATSDSIGGRGYTF
.	TRBV7-9	.	TRBJ2-3	TGTGCCAGCAGCTTACGGGACACGGTCCCGACTACCTCAGATACGCAGTATTTT	CASSLRDTVPTTSDTQYF
TRBD2	TRBV18	.	TRBJ2-1	TGTGCCAGCTCCAGCGGGAGCTACAATGAGCAGTTCTTC	CASSSGSYNEQFF
TRBD1	TRBV9	.	TRBJ2-7	TGTGCCAGCAGCCCTTTTGGGACAGGTTTAGTCGAGCAGTACTTC	CASSPFGTGLVEQYF
.	TRBV19	.	TRBJ1-5	TGTGCCAGTAGTATAATTCGTGGGCAGGGTTGGGATCAGCCCCAGCATTTT	CASSIIRGQGWDQPQHF
.	TRBV18	.	TRBJ1-6	TGTGCCAGCTCACCGGTTTCGGGGGATAATTCACCCCTCCACTTT	CASSPVSGDNSPLHF
.	TRBV5-1	.	TRBJ1-4	TGCGCCAGCAGCTTGGGACAGACTAATGAAAAACTGTTTTTT	CASSLGQTNEKLFF
TRBD2	TRBV7-2	.	TRBJ2-5	TGTGCCAGCAGCTCCAGTCTAGCGGGGGGCGGGGAGACCCAGTACTTC	CASSSSLAGGGETQYF
.	TRBV2	few	TRBJ1-1	TGTGCCAGCACCTTTCAGGGGAGCACTGAAGCTTTCTTT	CASTFQGSTEAFF
TRBD1	TRBV18	.	TRBJ2-2	TGTGCCAGCTCACCACCCCGACAGGGTCACGGGGAGCTGTTTTTT	CASSPPRQGHGELFF
.	TRBV9	.	TRBJ2-2	TGTGCCAGCAGCGTAGAGGGCGGGAAGGCCGGGGAGCTGTTTTTT	CASSVEGGKAGELFF
TRBD2	TRBV14	.	TRBJ2-1	TGTGCCAGCAGCCAAGATTCTAGCGGGGGGGCCAATGAGCAGTTCTTC	CASSQDSSGGANEQFF
.	TRBV7-8	.	TRBJ1-1	TGTGCCAGCAGCTCCTCCAGGGTGAACACTGAAGCTTTCTTT	CASSSSRVNTEAFF
.	TRBV6-5	.	TRBJ1-2	.	CASSYFGPTGAGGYTF
TRBD2	TRBV9	.	TRBJ2-3	TGTGCCAGCAGCGCCCTCTCTAGCGGGCGCACAGATACGCAGTATTTT	CASSALSSGRTDTQYF
.	TRBV3-1/TRBV3-2	.	TRBJ1-2	TGTGCCAGCAGCCAAGGAACAGACCCTTATGGCTACACCTTC	CASSQGTDPYGYTF
.	TRBV7-2	once	TRBJ2-3	TGTGCCAGCAGCTTAGCGTACGGGGATACGCAGTATTTT	CASSLAYGDTQYF
TRBD2	TRBV25-1	.	TRBJ2-1	TGTGCCAGCAGTGAATTGTTGGCTAGCGGAGATTCCAATGAGCAGTTCTTC	CASSELLASGDSNEQFF
.	TRBV14	.	TRBJ2-5	TGTGCCAGCAGCAAGGGACTCTTAGGGGCCCAGTACTTC	CASSKGLLGAQYF
.	TRBV7-2	.	TRBJ1-2	TGTGCCAGCAGTTCCGCGGGGGCAGGAGGCTACACCTTC	CASSSAGAGGYTF
.	TRBV13	few	TRBJ2-2	TGTGCCAGCAGCCGACGGACAGCCCCCCCCGGGGAGCTGTTTTTT	CASSRRTAPPGELFF
TRBD1	TRBV6-1	once	TRBJ1-1	TGTGCCAGCAGTGAATATACAGGGGTGACTGAAGCTTTCTTT	CASSEYTGVTEAFF
.	TRBV2	.	TRBJ1-4	TGTGCCAGCATTGGACAAGATGAAAAACTGTTTTTT	CASIGQDEKLFF
TRBD2	TRBV27	.	TRBJ2-5	TGTGCCAGCAGTTTTCTGGCGGGAGGGGAAGAGACCCAGTACTTC	CASSFLAGGEETQYF
TRBD1	TRBV5-1	once	TRBJ1-5	TGCGCCAGCAGCCCCGGCGGTACGACAGGGTCAAATCAGCCCCAGCATTTT	CASSPGGTTGSNQPQHF
.	TRBV6-2/TRBV6-3	.	TRBJ2-3	TGTGCCAGCAGTTACGGGGGCTCGGCAGATACGCAGTATTTT	CASSYGGSADTQYF
.	TRBV5-4	.	TRBJ1-1	TGTGCCAGCAGCAACAGGGTCCGGGACACTGAAGCTTTCTTT	CASSNRVRDTEAFF
.	TRBV6-5	.	TRBJ1-1	TGTGCCAGCAGCCAACCGACAGGGAACACTGAAGCTTTCTTT	CASSQPTGNTEAFF
TRBD1	TRBV12-5	few	TRBJ1-4	TGTGCTAGTGGTTGGGGTCTACAGGGGGTTGAAAAACTGTTTTTT	CASGWGLQGVEKLFF
.	TRBV18	.	TRBJ1-5	TGTGCCAGCTCACACCCTAAGAGGCGGCTTGAACAGCCCCAGCATTTT	CASSHPKRRLEQPQHF
.	TRBV7-2	.	TRBJ1-6	TGTGCCAGCAGCTTACGGGGGTACGACGGTGCAGTCCTCCACTTT	CASSLRGYDGAVLHF
.	TRBV7-8	.	TRBJ2-7	TGTGCCAGCAGCTTGTCCTCCAGGGGCGCCTACGAGCAGTACTTC	CASSLSSRGAYEQYF
.	TRBV13	.	TRBJ2-5	TGTGCCAGCAGCTTAGAAAACGGACTAAACTTAGAGACCCAGTACTTC	CASSLENGLNLETQYF
TRBD1	TRBV7-9	.	TRBJ2-1	TGTGCCAGCAGAGCCGGACAGGGTCGAGTTCGGAATGAGCAGTTCTTC	CASRAGQGRVRNEQFF
.	TRBV4-3	once	TRBJ1-1	TGCGCCAGCAGCCAAGCTGGAACAGGCACTGAAGCTTTCTTT	CASSQAGTGTEAFF
.	TRBV28	.	TRBJ1-6	TGTGCCAGCATCAAAAATGGGCAGAAACTCCACTTT	CASIKNGQKLHF
.	TRBV5-1	.	TRBJ2-1	TGCGCCAGCCACACGACAGGCTCTGGCAATGAGCAGTTCTTC	CASHTTGSGNEQFF
.	TRBV4-3	.	TRBJ2-4	TGCGCCAGCAGCCAAGGGGCCCAGTTTCAGGGCATTCAGTACTTC	CASSQGAQFQGIQYF
TRBD2	TRBV7-9	.	TRBJ2-1	TGTGCCAGCAGCTTACAAGCGGGAGGATATGAGCAGTTCTTC	CASSLQAGGYEQFF
.	TRBV29-1	.	TRBJ2-5	TGCAGCGTTGGAAAGGGGAGGGAGACCCAGTACTTC	CSVGKGRETQYF
TRBD1	TRBV15	.	TRBJ1-5	TGTGCCACCAGCAGCACAGGGGTTCAGCCCCAGCATTTT	CATSSTGVQPQHF
.	TRBV18	.	TRBJ1-1	TGTGCCAGCTCAGCCCAGGACTTGGCGAACACTGAAGCTTTCTTT	CASSAQDLANTEAFF